This TCR beta chain comes out of a study of blood T cell repertoires in COVID-19. Turning to the study itself: The study drew acute and convalescent COVID-19 samples from the United States, Italy and Spain. PBMCs, B-cell-depleted T cells, or T cells provided the cDNA or gDNA that made up the material.

Per the original data handling: For nucleated cells, counts were estimated from reference gene primer amplification. The assay was immunoSEQ multiplex PCR, and TCRdb's table has in-frame clones only and misses some. Clone size and the V and J calls come from that table; the DNA yielded D and trimming. This sample has a few hundred thousand clones, with about 85% found just once. The J segment lost 2 bases and the V segment lost 1 base, leaving 4 bases of the junction unmatched. Germline lookup yields CDR1 SGHTA and CDR2 FQGNSA. The CDR3 runs to 16 residues. The chain employs TRBV7-2 and TRBJ2-1, with 8 bases lining up with TRBD2. This clonotype was obtained from a woman aged 55-70 years who had recovered from COVID-19. Sequencing was carried out using PBMCs or T cells enriched from blood (not recorded which). The CDR3 coding sequence is TGTGCCAGCAGCTTAGTAGGTAGCGGGGCCTACAATGAGCAGTTCTTC. It yields the protein CASSLVGSGAYNEQFF. The full variable domain, completed using reference TRBV7-2 and TRBJ2-1, is GAGVSQSPSNKVTEKGKDVELRCDPISGHTALYWYRQSLGQGLEFLIYFQGNSAPDKSGLPSDRFSAERTGGSVSTLTIQRTQQEDSAVYLCASSLVGSGAYNEQFFGPGTRLTVL.